This TCR beta chain was identified during a study of shared clonotypes between healthy human individuals. From germline, CDR1 is SNHLY and CDR2 FYNNEI. This CDR3 is 15 amino acids long. The V end was cut by 3 bases, the J end by 9 bases, with 18 bases between. Assay: immunoSEQ multiplex PCR; the TCRdb copy retains only in-frame clones and omits some. Of millions of clones in the sample, approximately 95% were seen once. The V and J genes are TRBV2 and TRBJ2-1; tentative D call: TRBD2 (6 bases). Specimen: naive CD4+ T cells from PBMCs. Documented subset: CD45RA+ positively selected. The sequence came from a man between 18 and 29 years old in good health. Some clones in this sample may be carry-over from other donors' samples. CDR3: CASSEEMGGSGEQFF. CDR3 nucleotide sequence: TGTGCCAGCAGTGAGGAGATGGGGGGTAGCGGTGAGCAGTTCTTC.